Presented here are 24 T cell receptor beta chains from one specimen sequenced in a study of shared clonotypes between healthy human individuals. Clones were sequenced by immunoSEQ multiplex PCR, and TCRdb holds only the in-frame ones, with some missing. The sample carries roughly 2.2 million clones, 80% to 95% recorded once. What was sequenced was naive CD4+ T cells from PBMCs. Noted subset: CD45RA+ positively selected. The source of these receptors is a man between 18 and 35 years old in good health. Some clones in this sample may be carry-over from other donors' samples.

V is TRBV25-1 and J is TRBJ2-1; 13 bases map to TRBD2. The CDR3 runs 14 residues. V lost 6 bases to trimming and J lost 8 bases; unmatched junction nucleotides: 4. Per the germline V gene, CDR1 is MGHDK and CDR2 is SYGVNS. The CDR3 bases are TGTGCCAGCAGACTAGCGGGAGGGCCAGATGAGCAGTTCTTC. Its translation is CASRLAGGPDEQFF.

CDR3 amino acids: CASSGSPGQGSNYGYTF. As DNA, the CDR3 is TGTGCCAGCAGTGGAAGTCCGGGACAGGGGAGTAACTATGGCTACACCTTC. The chain combines TRBV28 with TRBJ1-2, with 10 bases fitting TRBD1. CDR1 and CDR2 (germline): MDHEN, SYDVKM. The V segment lost 5 bases and the J segment 1 base; nucleotides outside the gene matches: 10. The CDR3 is 17 residues long.

Comment on this clone: This specimen includes other DNA sequences encoding the same CDR3. The chain joins TRBV7-3 to TRBJ2-5, with D tentatively TRBD1 or TRBD2 (5 bases each). This CDR3 has 13 residues. V was trimmed by 5 bases and J by 1 base, leaving 8 bases between them. The V gene's germline CDR1 is SGHTA and CDR2 FQGTGA. The CDR3 coding sequence is TGTGCCAGCAGCCCGGGACCCCAAGAGACCCAGTACTTC. This gives the protein CASSPGPQETQYF. Full variable domain (missing parts from reference TRBV7-3 and TRBJ2-5): GAGVSQTPSNKVTEKGKYVELRCDPISGHTALYWYRQSLGQGPEFLIYFQGTGAADDSGLPNDRFFAVRPEGSVSTLKIQRTERGDSAVYLCASSPGPQETQYFGPGTRLLVL.

The chain couples TRBV7-7 to TRBJ2-3; no clear D. The V and J ends lost 5 bases and 1 base respectively, with 7 bases between them. There are 13 residues in the CDR3. Germline V gene lookup returns CDR1 SSHAT and CDR2 FNYEAQ (reference sequence). The chain's CDR3 is CASSLDRTDTQYF. In DNA form, the CDR3 reads TGTGCCAGCAGCCTGGACCGCACAGATACGCAGTATTTT.

This clone was counted once. The chain links TRBV27 to TRBJ2-5, with 9 positions matching TRBD2. V lost 3 bases, J lost 5 bases, and 25 bases stayed unmatched. CDR1 is MNHEY, CDR2 SMNVEV, per germline (reference sequence). This CDR3 has 21 residues. The DNA for the CDR3 is TGTGCCAGCAGTTTGCGGACACCCTTTGATTTGCGGGAGGGCCGGGCGGAGACCCAGTACTTC. Protein sequence: CASSLRTPFDLREGRAETQYF.

V and J are TRBV30 and TRBJ1-3; D remains unclear. Trimming removed 1 base from V and 1 base from J, with 5 bases in between. CDR1 and CDR2 from the germline V gene are GTSNPN and SVGIG (reference sequence). This CDR3 has 13 amino acids. The CDR3 DNA follows: TGTGCCTGGAGTGGATTGTCTGGAAACACCATATATTTT. As protein: CAWSGLSGNTIYF.

Comment on this clone: Other DNA sequences from this sample encode an identical CDR3 as well. The V gene is TRBV5-1, the J gene TRBJ2-1, with 12 positions matching TRBD2. The CDR3 consists of 15 residues. In germline, CDR1 is SGHRS, CDR2 YFSETQ. With 0 bases clipped from V and 8 bases from J, the junction kept 3 bases outside the gene matches. CDR3 residues: CASSLGLAGGDEQFF. CDR3 coding DNA: TGCGCCAGCAGCTTGGGCCTAGCGGGAGGGGATGAGCAGTTCTTC.

This chain joins TRBV19 and TRBJ1-3, with D possibly TRBD1 on 5 matching bases. CDR3 length: 14 residues. CDR1 LNHDA and CDR2 SQIVND come from the germline V gene (reference sequence). CDR3 sequence reads: CATSQGGSGNTIYF. The CDR3 coding sequence is TGTGCTACCTCCCAGGGTGGCTCTGGAAACACCATATATTTT.

This sequence joins TRBV5-1 and TRBJ2-5; maybe TRBD1 (5 bases). Germline V gene lookup returns CDR1 SGHRS and CDR2 YFSETQ. The CDR3 extends over 16 amino acids. V dropped 2 bases and J dropped 5 bases, with 19 bases sitting between them. The CDR3 reads CASSFFTGPKSETQYF. The CDR3 DNA sequence: TGCGCCAGCAGCTTTTTTACAGGCCCTAAGTCGGAGACCCAGTACTTC.

The V call is TRBV30, the J call TRBJ2-3; TRBD1 matches at 7 bases. The CDR3 consists of 15 residues. Germline V lookup: CDR1 GTSNPN, CDR2 SVGIG (reference sequence). Trimming at V came to 3 bases and at J to 4 bases, leaving 10 bases not matched to a gene. The CDR3 protein is CAWSRAGGWADTQYF. CDR3 nucleotide sequence: TGTGCCTGGAGCAGGGCAGGGGGTTGGGCAGATACGCAGTATTTT.

The V and J genes are TRBV6-5 and TRBJ1-2; 8 nucleotides align to TRBD1. The germline V gene has CDR1 MNHEY and CDR2 SVGAGI. The CDR3 totals 12 residues. V shed 6 bases, J shed 7 bases, and the junction held 4 bases outside the gene matches. The CDR3 DNA is TGTGCCAGCAGAAAAGACAGGGGTGGCTACACCTTC. Translated: CASRKDRGGYTF.

The gene calls are TRBV5-1 and TRBJ1-1, with D unclear. Germline assignment: CDR1 SGHRS and CDR2 YFSETQ. Trimming pared 0 bases from V and 11 bases from J, leaving 17 bases between. The CDR3 spans 14 residues. CDR3: CASSLDRAPLLAFF. DNA for the CDR3: TGCGCCAGCAGCTTGGACCGGGCCCCTTTGCTGGCTTTCTTT.

The chain uses TRBV5-5 and TRBJ1-2; the D is unclear. CDR1 is SGHKS and CDR2 is YYEKEE in the germline V gene (reference sequence). CDR3 length: 12 amino acids. The V gene lost 1 base and the J gene lost 7 bases, with 8 bases spanning the gap. This CDR3 is CASSLLRSGYTF. CDR3 sequence (DNA): TGTGCCAGCAGCTTGTTAAGGAGTGGCTACACCTTC. The full variable domain, with the rest looked up from reference TRBV5-5 and TRBJ1-2, is DAGVTQSPTHLIKTRGQQVTLRCSPISGHKSVSWYQQVLGQGPQFIFQYYEKEERGRGNFPDRFSARQFPNYSSELNVNALLLGDSALYLCASSLLRSGYTFGSGTRLTVV.

CDR3 amino acids: CASSPPFLGLLSYGYTF. CDR3 in DNA: TGTGCCAGCAGCCCCCCTTTTCTGGGGCTCCTAAGCTATGGCTACACCTTC. The chain employs TRBV11-2 and TRBJ1-2, with D perhaps TRBD1 (5 bases). Deletions cut 5 bases from V and 4 bases from J, with 23 bases between. The CDR3 contains 17 residues. The germline V gene has CDR1 SGHAT and CDR2 FQNNGV. The whole variable domain, filled in from reference TRBV11-2 and TRBJ1-2, reads EAGVAQSPRYKIIEKRQSVAFWCNPISGHATLYWYQQILGQGPKLLIQFQNNGVVDDSQLPKDRFSAERLKGVDSTLKIQPAKLEDSAVYLCASSPPFLGLLSYGYTFGSGTRLTVV.

This chain connects TRBV2 to TRBJ1-2; D gene unclear. Trimming cost V 3 bases and J 0 bases, with 8 bases left between them. This CDR3 contains 14 residues. Germline V gene lookup returns CDR1 SNHLY and CDR2 FYNNEI. The CDR3 loop reads CASSESGANYGYTF. The CDR3, as DNA: TGTGCCAGCAGTGAGTCGGGAGCTAACTATGGCTACACCTTC.

The V gene is TRBV15, the J gene TRBJ1-2, with 9 nucleotides matching TRBD1. Germline CDR1 LNHNV, CDR2 YYDKDF (reference sequence). This CDR3 spans 15 amino acids. The junction had 9 bases not matched to a gene; V was cut back by 2 bases and J by 8 bases. The DNA of the CDR3 is TGTGCCACCAGCAGAAACAGGGGGCGAGAAAACGGCTACACCTTC. Translated: CATSRNRGRENGYTF.

The chain links TRBV14 to TRBJ1-6; D is unresolved. The CDR3 sequence is 14 residues long. V was cut by 3 bases and J by 9 bases, with 12 bases left in between. Germline values: CDR1 SGHDN, CDR2 FVKESK. In DNA, the CDR3 is TGTGCCAGCAGCCATGGACGGAGCCTTTCACCCCTCCACTTT. This codes for CASSHGRSLSPLHF.

In DNA, the CDR3 is TGTGCCAGCAGCTTAGTGTCCAGCGGAACAGATACGCAGTATTTT. Protein product: CASSLVSSGTDTQYF. The rearrangement joins TRBV7-2 to TRBJ2-3; D might be TRBD2 (5 bases). Trimming took 1 base from V and 3 from J, leaving 11 bases between them. In germline, CDR1 is SGHTA, CDR2 FQGNSA. There are 15 residues in the CDR3.

The chain joins TRBV7-8 to TRBJ1-5; TRBD1 is a possible D gene (5 bases). V was pared by 1 base and J by 3 bases, with 10 bases between. CDR1 and CDR2 from the germline V gene are SGHVS and FQNEAQ. This CDR3 is 15 amino acids long. DNA for the CDR3: TGTGCCAGCAGCTTAGGGTACAGGTACAATCAGCCCCAGCATTTT. Protein: CASSLGYRYNQPQHF.

The chain combines TRBV5-1 with TRBJ2-2; 12 bases align to TRBD2. Germline V lookup: CDR1 SGHRS, CDR2 YFSETQ. The CDR3 has 17 amino acids. The ends lost 6 bases at V and 2 bases at J; junction bases unmatched: 8. The DNA of the CDR3 is TGCGCCAGCACCGAGACTAGCGGGAGTGTAAACACCGGGGAGCTGTTTTTT. It translates to CASTETSGSVNTGELFF.

This clone was seen only a few times. The identical CDR3 is also encoded by other nucleotide sequences in the sample. V gene TRBV19 combines with J gene TRBJ2-3; TRBD2 matches 7 bases. The CDR3 totals 14 residues. Unmatched junction bases numbered 0, after V lost 3 bases and J lost 0 bases. In germline, CDR1 is LNHDA, CDR2 SQIVND (reference sequence). CDR3 sequence (DNA): TGTGCCAGTAGTATTAGCGGGAGCACAGATACGCAGTATTTT. It codes for CASSISGSTDTQYF.

The chain employs TRBV7-2 and TRBJ1-1; possibly TRBD1 for D (6 bases). Germline V CDR1 and CDR2: SGHTA, FQGNSA. With 0 bases removed from V and 7 bases from J, the gap between germline ends came to 15 bases. This CDR3 region has 15 residues. The CDR3 bases are TGTGCCAGCAGCTTAGCGGGGGGGGACACCGATGAAGCTTTCTTT. Translation gives CASSLAGGDTDEAFF.

This chain connects TRBV4-2 to TRBJ2-7, with TRBD2 matching 13 bases. The CDR3 spans 18 residues. V lost 2 bases, J lost 2 bases, and 9 bases stayed unmatched. The germline V gene has CDR1 LGHNA and CDR2 YNFKEQ. In nucleotides, the CDR3 is TGTGCCAGCAGCCAACCGGGACTAGCGGGACCCACCCCCTACGAGCAGTACTTC. Its translation is CASSQPGLAGPTPYEQYF.

The V gene is TRBV11-2, the J gene TRBJ2-7, with D possibly TRBD2 on 7 matching bases. Trimming stripped 4 bases from V and 6 bases from J, with 13 bases between. Germline-derived CDR1 and CDR2 are SGHAT and FQNNGV. CDR3 length equals 13 residues. CDR3 amino acids: CASSSLGGGEQYF. As DNA, the CDR3 is TGTGCCAGCAGCTCCCTAGGGGGGGGCGAGCAGTACTTC.